What follows are 21 T cell receptor beta chains derived from one specimen sequenced in a study of CDR3 diversity in severe acne. TCRdb itself ran the PCR reads through MiXCR, one entry per CDR3 protein. Among over 70,000 distinct CDR3 sequences listed, around 53% were seen once. Sample: blood. Receptors originate from a male donor in good health, without acne.

The rearrangement uses TRBV20-1 and TRBJ2-7; 9 bases line up with TRBD2. This CDR3 has 14 amino acids. Germline CDR1 is DFQATT and CDR2 is SNEGSKA (reference sequence). Trimming cost V 0 bases and J 6 bases; bases outside gene matches: 6. The CDR3 loop reads CSARDSGRNLEQYF. DNA of the CDR3: TGCAGTGCTAGAGATAGCGGGAGAAATCTCGAGCAGTACTTC.

J is TRBJ2-7 and V is TRBV6-5, with 7 positions matching TRBD2. Germline V CDR1 and CDR2: MNHEY, SVGAGI. This CDR3 has 14 amino acids. J lost 3 bases, V lost 2 bases, and 4 bases had no gene match. The CDR3 nucleotides read TGTGCCAGCAGTTACAGGCGGGAGATCTACGAGCAGTACTTC. This encodes CASSYRREIYEQYF.

As regards this clonotype: One end of the junction does not line up with germline, which may come from a read error. The chain is built from TRBV7-9 and TRBJ1-1, with no clear D. Germline V CDR1 and CDR2: SEHNR, FQNEAQ (reference sequence). The CDR3 spans 17 residues. The CDR3 coding sequence is TGTGCCAGCAGCCCCTACCTCCGCGAACCCCTGTACACCGAAGCTTTCTTT. Amino acids: CASSPYLREPLYTEAFF.

In the case of this clonotype: A single base separates this from a much larger clone, so it may be a read error. The chain employs TRBV29-1 and TRBJ2-7; no clear D. CDR3 length: 12 amino acids. Deletions cut 6 bases from V and 8 bases from J, with 17 bases between. Germline values: CDR1 SQVTM, CDR2 ANQGSEA. The chain's CDR3 is CSVRSPLNKQYF. The CDR3 DNA reads as TGCAGCGTGAGATCCCCGTTAAACAAGCAGTACTTC.

Only a few counts were recorded for this clonotype. The chain has TRBV24-1 and TRBJ1-1; 9 nucleotides match TRBD1. The CDR3 runs to 12 residues. Germline assignment: CDR1 KGHDR and CDR2 SFDVKD. With V trimmed by 4 bases and J by 12 bases, 5 bases remained unmatched. CDR3 loop: CATSESDRGPFF. CDR3 DNA sequence: TGTGCCACCAGTGAGTCGGACAGGGGACCTTTCTTT.

V gene TRBV5-1 combines with J gene TRBJ1-2, with TRBD1 matching over 8 bases. This CDR3 is 15 amino acids long. Germline CDR1 reads SGHRS; CDR2 reads YFSETQ. V dropped 4 bases and J dropped 0; count of bases not matched to a gene: 5. The CDR3 coding sequence is TGCGCCAGCAGCCCAACAGGGGGTACTAACTATGGCTACACCTTC. Protein sequence: CASSPTGGTNYGYTF.

This clonotype has only a few counts. This rearrangement joins TRBV7-8 to TRBJ1-4; TRBD1 aligns across 9 bases. V gave up 5 bases and J gave up 12 bases; unmatched junction bases: 13. Per the germline V gene, CDR1 is SGHVS and CDR2 is FQNEAQ. This CDR3 has 15 amino acids. The CDR3 DNA follows: TGTGCCAGCAGCCCGAGGACAGGGGCTATGAAAGAACTGTTTTTT. Translating gives CASSPRTGAMKELFF.

The chain recombines TRBV2 with TRBJ1-6; D possibly corresponds to TRBD1 (5 bases). CDR1 is SNHLY and CDR2 is FYNNEI in the germline V gene. This CDR3 spans 15 amino acids. The V end lost 10 bases, the J end lost 0 bases, and 13 bases lay between the germline ends. This CDR3 is CATFRGSSYNSPLHF. The CDR3 nucleotides are TGTGCCACCTTCCGGGGGAGCTCCTATAATTCACCCCTCCACTTT.

As to this clonotype: The conserved phenylalanine or tryptophan is not found at the CDR3 terminus, so this likely reflects a read error. The CDR3: CSALHAGSYNEQFR. CDR3 nucleotide sequence: TGCAGTGCCCTCCACGCAGGGTCCTACAATGAGCAGTTCAGA. V is TRBV20-1 and J is TRBJ2-1, with a possible D match to TRBD1 (5 bases). CDR3 length: 14 residues. Germline-derived CDR1 and CDR2 are DFQATT and SNEGSKA (reference sequence). The V gene lost 6 bases and the J gene lost 1 base, with 13 bases spanning the gap.

In its sample, this clonotype ranks as medium-sized. The gene calls are TRBV2 and TRBJ2-7, with D maybe TRBD2 (5 bases). Trimming took off 6 bases at V and 2 bases at J, with 11 bases between the two ends. In germline, CDR1 is SNHLY, CDR2 FYNNEI. This CDR3 is 13 amino acids long. The CDR3: CASSLEVAYEQYF. The CDR3 DNA sequence: TGTGCCAGCAGCCTGGAGGTTGCCTACGAGCAGTACTTC.

The genes are TRBV19 and TRBJ2-5; D is unresolved. Trimming removed 1 base at V and 1 base at J, with 10 bases between. CDR3 length equals 15 residues. CDR1 LNHDA and CDR2 SQIVND come from the germline V gene (reference sequence). CDR3 nucleotides: TGTGCCAGTAGTATAGCCCTAGGCTTCCAAGAGACCCAGTACTTC. It specifies CASSIALGFQETQYF.

CDR3 nucleotide sequence: TGTGCCAGCAGCAAGCGGGACGGGAACTATGGCTACACCTTC. It encodes CASSKRDGNYGYTF. This rearrangement joins TRBV13 to TRBJ1-2, with D possibly matching TRBD1 (5 bases). Per germline, CDR1 PRHDT and CDR2 FYEKMQ (reference sequence). V lost 5 bases, J lost 2 bases, and 12 bases lay in between. CDR3 length: 14 residues.

This clonotype was detected many times. The CDR3: CASSLVTGDTEAFF. The CDR3 DNA sequence: TGCGCCAGCAGCTTGGTTACAGGGGACACTGAAGCTTTCTTT. V usage is TRBV5-1 and J usage is TRBJ1-1; 7 nucleotides line up with TRBD1. The germline V gene has CDR1 SGHRS and CDR2 YFSETQ. The CDR3 spans 14 residues. The junction had 2 bases not matched to a gene; V was cut back by 0 bases and J by 3 bases.

This clonotype was counted a single time. The rearrangement links TRBV5-1 to TRBJ2-1; 9 bases match TRBD1. V was pared by 0 bases and J by 9 bases, with 4 bases of the junction left unmatched. The CDR3 is 14 amino acids. The V gene's germline CDR1 is SGHRS and CDR2 YFSETQ. CDR3 in DNA: TGCGCCAGCAGCTTGGGGACAGGGGATAGTGAGCAGTTCTTC. Its translation: CASSLGTGDSEQFF.

The chain links TRBV10-3 to TRBJ1-2, with 7 bases identical to TRBD1. The CDR3 runs 13 residues. V was clipped by 10 bases and J by 7 bases; unmatched bases: 12. The germline gives CDR1 ENHRY, CDR2 SYGVKD. CDR3 sequence reads: CASSLDREVGYTF. Here the CDR3 DNA reads TGTGCCAGCAGCCTCGACAGGGAGGTTGGCTACACCTTC.

This clonotype was seen many times. J is TRBJ2-1 and V is TRBV27; D is unclear. The CDR3 consists of 14 residues. V was pared by 6 bases and J by 10 bases, with 19 bases between. Germline values: CDR1 MNHEY, CDR2 SMNVEV (reference sequence). The CDR3 spells CASSLLSDGREQFF. The CDR3 DNA is TGTGCCAGCAGCCTACTATCGGACGGGCGGGAGCAGTTCTTC.

Here the CDR3 reads CASTYKGGGYPSTGYTF. The CDR3 bases are TGTGCCAGCACTTATAAAGGGGGGGGATATCCCTCGACTGGCTACACCTTC. V and J are TRBV6-6 and TRBJ1-2; D possibly corresponds to TRBD1 (6 bases). The CDR3 loop spans 17 amino acids. The V end lost 7 bases, the J end lost 7 bases, and 28 bases lay between the germline ends. In germline, CDR1 is MNHNY, CDR2 SVGAGI (reference sequence).

This clonotype was detected many times. This chain uses TRBV5-1 with TRBJ2-2, with TRBD2 as a possible D gene (6 bases). The CDR3 has 15 residues. V was trimmed by 5 bases and J by 0 bases, leaving 11 bases between them. Germline V gives CDR1 SGHRS, CDR2 YFSETQ. The CDR3 DNA reads as TGCGCCAGCAGAACGGGAGTCCCGAACACCGGGGAGCTGTTTTTT. Its translation: CASRTGVPNTGELFF.

This chain joins TRBV2 and TRBJ1-2; D unclear. CDR1 is SNHLY and CDR2 is FYNNEI in the germline V gene. V lost 5 bases and J lost 5, with 9 bases in between. The length of the CDR3 is 12 residues. The CDR3, as DNA: TGTGCCAGCAGTTTGAAGGGTTATGGCTACACCTTC. Protein product: CASSLKGYGYTF.

This clonotype was observed many times. The chain couples TRBV30 to TRBJ1-6, with D perhaps matching TRBD1 (5 bases). The CDR3 contains 15 residues. Germline CDR1 GTSNPN, CDR2 SVGIG (reference sequence). V dropped 3 bases and J dropped 10 bases, with 19 bases sitting between them. The CDR3 DNA reads as TGTGCCTGGAGACGGGAGGACAAGGGTCCCTCACCCCTCCACTTT. This encodes CAWRREDKGPSPLHF.

The rearrangement joins TRBV5-1 to TRBJ2-7; 7 bases match TRBD1. The CDR3 totals 14 residues. CDR1 is SGHRS, CDR2 YFSETQ, per germline. V shed 4 bases and J 4 bases; nucleotides not matched to a gene: 8. CDR3 amino acids: CASSEPTGSYEQYF. CDR3 bases: TGCGCCAGCAGCGAACCGACAGGGAGTTACGAGCAGTACTTC.